This T cell receptor (beta chain) was captured in a study of blood T cell repertoires in COVID-19. Turning to the study itself: Specimens from acute and convalescent COVID-19 originated in the United States, Italy and Spain.

This clone appeared a single time. The CDR3 is made up of 13 amino acids. Germline loops: CDR1 SSHAT, CDR2 FNYEAQ (reference sequence). The V and J ends lost 5 bases and 5 bases respectively, with 9 bases between them. In the source study's methods: Reference gene primers were amplified, and this amplification served to estimate nucleated cell counts. TCRdb's copy holds only in-frame clones and misses some; the assay was immunoSEQ multiplex PCR. The DNA gave D and trimming, while V, J and clone size come from that table. The sample includes 150,000 to 200,000 clones, around 90% of them seen just once.

The V and J genes are TRBV7-7 and TRBJ2-2; D is uncertain. This TCR was recovered from a man aged 55-75 years with acute or convalescent COVID-19. The specimen sequenced was peripheral blood. CDR3 in amino acids: CASSPTRTGELFF. CDR3 nucleotide sequence: TGTGCCAGCAGCCCTACTCGAACCGGGGAGCTGTTTTTT.